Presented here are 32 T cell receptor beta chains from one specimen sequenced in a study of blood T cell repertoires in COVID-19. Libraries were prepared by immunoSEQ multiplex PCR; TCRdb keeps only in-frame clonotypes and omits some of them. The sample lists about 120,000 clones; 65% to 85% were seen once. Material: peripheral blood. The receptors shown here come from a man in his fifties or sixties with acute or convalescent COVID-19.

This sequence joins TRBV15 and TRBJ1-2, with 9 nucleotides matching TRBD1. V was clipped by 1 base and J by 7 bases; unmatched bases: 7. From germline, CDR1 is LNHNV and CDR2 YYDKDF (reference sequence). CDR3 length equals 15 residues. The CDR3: CATSRGDRAIGGYTF. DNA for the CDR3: TGTGCCACCAGCAGAGGGGACAGGGCAATAGGTGGCTACACCTTC.

The CDR3: CASSPGQTSGANVLTF. The CDR3 DNA is TGTGCCAGCAGCCCCGGACAGACCTCTGGGGCCAACGTCCTGACTTTC. This chain connects TRBV5-4 to TRBJ2-6, with a tentative D call TRBD1 (6 bases). This CDR3 is built from 16 residues. V dropped 4 bases and J dropped 0 bases, with 11 bases sitting between them. Germline V gene lookup returns CDR1 SGHNT and CDR2 YYREEE (reference sequence).

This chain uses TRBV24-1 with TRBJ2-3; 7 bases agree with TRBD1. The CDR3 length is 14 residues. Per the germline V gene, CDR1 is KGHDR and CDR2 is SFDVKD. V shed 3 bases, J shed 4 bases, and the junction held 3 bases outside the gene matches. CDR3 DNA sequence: TGTGCCACCAGTGATACCAGGGGGTCAGATACGCAGTATTTT. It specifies CATSDTRGSDTQYF.

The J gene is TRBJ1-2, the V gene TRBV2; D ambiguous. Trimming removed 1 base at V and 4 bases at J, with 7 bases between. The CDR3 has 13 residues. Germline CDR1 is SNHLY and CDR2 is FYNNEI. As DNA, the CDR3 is TGTGCCAGCAGTGAAGGGCCTGGCTATGGCTACACCTTC. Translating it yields CASSEGPGYGYTF.

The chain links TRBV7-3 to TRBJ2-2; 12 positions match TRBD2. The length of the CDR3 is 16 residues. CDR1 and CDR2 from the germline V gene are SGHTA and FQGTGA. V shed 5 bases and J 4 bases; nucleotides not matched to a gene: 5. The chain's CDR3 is CASSPSGGAATGELFF. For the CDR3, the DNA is TGTGCCAGCAGCCCTAGCGGGGGGGCGGCCACCGGGGAGCTGTTTTTT.

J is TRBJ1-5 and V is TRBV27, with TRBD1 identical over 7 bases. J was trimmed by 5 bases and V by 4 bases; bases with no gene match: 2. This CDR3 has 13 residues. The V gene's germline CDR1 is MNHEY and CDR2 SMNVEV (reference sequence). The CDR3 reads CASSSTGYQPQHF. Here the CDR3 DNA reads TGTGCCAGCAGTTCGACAGGGTATCAGCCCCAGCATTTT.

CDR3 protein: CASSPRDRGNSPLHF. The CDR3 DNA sequence: TGTGCCAGCAGCCCCCGGGACAGAGGGAATTCACCCCTCCACTTT. The V call is TRBV6-2 or TRBV6-3, the J call TRBJ1-6; 7 bases are shared with TRBD1. V shed 6 bases, J shed 7 bases, and the junction held 9 bases outside the gene matches. CDR3 length: 15 amino acids. The germline V gene has CDR1 MNHEY and CDR2 SVGEGT.

CDR3 protein: CASRGEGSNQPQHF. The CDR3, as DNA: TGTGCCAGTAGGGGGGAGGGGAGCAATCAGCCCCAGCATTTT. V is TRBV19 and J is TRBJ1-5; D may be TRBD1 (5 bases). This CDR3 is built from 14 residues. Germline CDR1 LNHDA, CDR2 SQIVND (reference sequence). The V and J ends lost 6 bases and 1 base respectively, with 10 bases between them. The variable domain in full, completed from reference TRBV19 and TRBJ1-5, reads DGGITQSPKYLFRKEGQNVTLSCEQNLNHDAMYWYRQDPGQGLRLIYYSQIVNDFQKGDIAEGYSVSREKKESFPLTVTSAQKNPTAFYLCASRGEGSNQPQHFGDGTRLSIL.

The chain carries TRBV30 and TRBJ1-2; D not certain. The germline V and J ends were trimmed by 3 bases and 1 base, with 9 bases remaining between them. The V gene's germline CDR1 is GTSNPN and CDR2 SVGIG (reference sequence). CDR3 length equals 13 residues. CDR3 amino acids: CAWSPTLNYGYTF. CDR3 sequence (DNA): TGTGCCTGGAGCCCGACACTTAACTATGGCTACACCTTC. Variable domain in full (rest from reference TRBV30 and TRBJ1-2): SQTIHQWPATLVQPVGSPLSLECTVEGTSNPNLYWYRQAAGRGLQLLFYSVGIGQISSEVPQNLSASRPQDRQFILSSKKLLLSDSGFYLCAWSPTLNYGYTFGSGTRLTVV.

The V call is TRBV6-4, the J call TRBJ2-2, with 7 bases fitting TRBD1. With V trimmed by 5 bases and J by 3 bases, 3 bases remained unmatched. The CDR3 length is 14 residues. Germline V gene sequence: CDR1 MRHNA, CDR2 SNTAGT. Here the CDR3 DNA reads TGTGCCAGCAGTAGGGACAGATACACCGGGGAGCTGTTTTTT. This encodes CASSRDRYTGELFF.

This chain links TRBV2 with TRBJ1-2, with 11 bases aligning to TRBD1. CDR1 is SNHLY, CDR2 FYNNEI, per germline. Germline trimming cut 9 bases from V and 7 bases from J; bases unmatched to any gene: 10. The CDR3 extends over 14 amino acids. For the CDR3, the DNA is TGTGCCAGTAACCAGGGACAGGGGGTAGGTGGCTACACCTTC. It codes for CASNQGQGVGGYTF.

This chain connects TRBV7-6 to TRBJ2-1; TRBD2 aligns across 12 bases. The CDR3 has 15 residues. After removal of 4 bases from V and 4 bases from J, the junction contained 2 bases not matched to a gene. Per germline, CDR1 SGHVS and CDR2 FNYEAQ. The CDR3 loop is CASSSTSGGYNEQFF. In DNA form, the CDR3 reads TGTGCCAGCAGCTCAACTAGCGGGGGGTACAATGAGCAGTTCTTC.

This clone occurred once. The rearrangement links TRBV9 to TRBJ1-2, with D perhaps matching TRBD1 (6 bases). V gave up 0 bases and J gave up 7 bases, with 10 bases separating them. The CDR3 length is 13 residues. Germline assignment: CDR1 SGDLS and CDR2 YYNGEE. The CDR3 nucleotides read TGTGCCAGCAGCGTAGCTCAGGGGCTTGGCTACACCTTC. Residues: CASSVAQGLGYTF.

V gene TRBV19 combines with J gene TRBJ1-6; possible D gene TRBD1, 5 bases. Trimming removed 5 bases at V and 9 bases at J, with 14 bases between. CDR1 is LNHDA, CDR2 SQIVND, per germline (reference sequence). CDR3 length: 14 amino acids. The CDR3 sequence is CASSLDTDGSPLHF. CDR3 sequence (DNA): TGTGCCAGTAGTTTGGACACGGACGGTTCACCCCTCCACTTT. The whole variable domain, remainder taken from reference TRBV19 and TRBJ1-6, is DGGITQSPKYLFRKEGQNVTLSCEQNLNHDAMYWYRQDPGQGLRLIYYSQIVNDFQKGDIAEGYSVSREKKESFPLTVTSAQKNPTAFYLCASSLDTDGSPLHFGNGTRLTVT.

The chain's CDR3 is CASSPGGRTEAFF. In nucleotides, the CDR3 is TGTGCCAGCAGTCCCGGGGGTCGCACTGAAGCTTTCTTT. The rearrangement links TRBV6-5 to TRBJ1-1; possible D gene TRBD1, 5 bases. The CDR3 has 13 residues. Germline loops: CDR1 MNHEY, CDR2 SVGAGI. Trimming cost V 5 bases and J 4 bases, with 11 bases left between them.

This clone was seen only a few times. CDR3 in DNA: TGCGCCAGCAGCCTCTCTGGGCAGGGGGACACTGAAGCTTTCTTT. Translating it yields CASSLSGQGDTEAFF. V gene TRBV5-1 combines with J gene TRBJ1-1; 7 nucleotides match TRBD1. This CDR3 comprises 15 residues. Germline V gene data show CDR1 as SGHRS and CDR2 as YFSETQ. Trimming cost V 4 bases and J 3 bases; bases outside gene matches: 9.

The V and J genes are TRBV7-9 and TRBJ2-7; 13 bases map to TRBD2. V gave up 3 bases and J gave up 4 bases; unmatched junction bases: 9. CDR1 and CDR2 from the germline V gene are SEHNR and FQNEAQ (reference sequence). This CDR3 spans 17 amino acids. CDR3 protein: CASSLIHGTSGAYEQYF. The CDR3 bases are TGTGCCAGCAGCTTGATACACGGGACTAGCGGGGCATACGAGCAGTACTTC.

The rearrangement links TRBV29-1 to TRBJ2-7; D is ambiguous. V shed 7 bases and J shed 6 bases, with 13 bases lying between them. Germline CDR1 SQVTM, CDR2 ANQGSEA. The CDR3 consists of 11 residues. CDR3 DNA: TGCAGCGCCTCCAGTGTTGGCGAGCAGTACTTC. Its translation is CSASSVGEQYF.

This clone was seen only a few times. The CDR3 sequence is CASFEAGGLVGEQFF. CDR3 DNA sequence: TGCGCCAGCTTCGAAGCGGGGGGGCTTGTCGGTGAGCAGTTCTTC. The rearrangement joins TRBV5-1 to TRBJ2-1, with 10 bases aligning to TRBD2. Trimming at V came to 7 bases and at J to 9 bases, leaving 13 bases not matched to a gene. CDR1 is SGHRS and CDR2 is YFSETQ in the germline V gene. The CDR3 is 15 amino acids.

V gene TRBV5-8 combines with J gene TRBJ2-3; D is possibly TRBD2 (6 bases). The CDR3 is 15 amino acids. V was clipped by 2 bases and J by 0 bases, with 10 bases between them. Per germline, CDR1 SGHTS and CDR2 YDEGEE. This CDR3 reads CASSFGLSSTDTQYF. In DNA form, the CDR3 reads TGTGCCAGCAGCTTCGGACTATCTAGCACAGATACGCAGTATTTT.

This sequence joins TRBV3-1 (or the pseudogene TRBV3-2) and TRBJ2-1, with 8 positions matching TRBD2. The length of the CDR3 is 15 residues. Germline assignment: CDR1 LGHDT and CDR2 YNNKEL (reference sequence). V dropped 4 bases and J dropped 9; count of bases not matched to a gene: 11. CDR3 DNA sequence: TGTGCCAGCAGCCCCCTAGCGGGTACCATCAGTGAGCAGTTCTTC. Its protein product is CASSPLAGTISEQFF.

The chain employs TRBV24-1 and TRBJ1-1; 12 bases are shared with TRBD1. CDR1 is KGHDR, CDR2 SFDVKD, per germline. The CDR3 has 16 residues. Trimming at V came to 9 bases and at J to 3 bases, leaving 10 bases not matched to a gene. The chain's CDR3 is CATSSNGDRGHTEAFF. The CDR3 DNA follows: TGTGCCACCTCCTCCAATGGGGACAGGGGGCACACTGAAGCTTTCTTT.

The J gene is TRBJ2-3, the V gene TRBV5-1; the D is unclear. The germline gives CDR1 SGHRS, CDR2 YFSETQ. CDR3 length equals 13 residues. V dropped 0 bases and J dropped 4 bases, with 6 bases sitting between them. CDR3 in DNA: TGCGCCAGCAGCTTGGGCCGGGCAGATACGCAGTATTTT. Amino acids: CASSLGRADTQYF. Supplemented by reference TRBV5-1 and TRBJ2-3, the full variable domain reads KAGVTQTPRYLIKTRGQQVTLSCSPISGHRSVSWYQQTPGQGLQFLFEYFSETQRNKGNFPGRFSGRQFSNSRSEMNVSTLELGDSALYLCASSLGRADTQYFGPGTRLTVL.

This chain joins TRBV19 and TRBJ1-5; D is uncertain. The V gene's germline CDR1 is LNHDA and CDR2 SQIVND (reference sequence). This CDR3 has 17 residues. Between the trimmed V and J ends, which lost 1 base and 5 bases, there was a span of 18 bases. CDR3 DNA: TGTGCCAGTAGTATAGTCCCCAGGTTGGCTGTGGATCAGCCCCAGCATTTT. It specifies CASSIVPRLAVDQPQHF.

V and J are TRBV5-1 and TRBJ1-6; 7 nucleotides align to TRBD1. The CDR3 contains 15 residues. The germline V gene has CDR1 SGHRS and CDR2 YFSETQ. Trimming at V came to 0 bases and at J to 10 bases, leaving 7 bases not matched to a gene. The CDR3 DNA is TGCGCCAGCAGCTTGGAATACAGGGGTGGCTCACCCCTCCACTTT. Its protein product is CASSLEYRGGSPLHF.

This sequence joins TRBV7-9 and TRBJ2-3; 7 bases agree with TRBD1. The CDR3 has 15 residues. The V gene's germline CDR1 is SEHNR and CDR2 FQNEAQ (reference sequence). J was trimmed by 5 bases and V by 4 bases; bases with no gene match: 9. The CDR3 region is CASSSGATGVDTQYF. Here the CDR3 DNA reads TGTGCCAGCAGCTCCGGGGCCACAGGGGTAGATACGCAGTATTTT.

CDR3 amino acids: CASTTFLVYNQPQHF. The CDR3 nucleotides are TGTGCCAGCACCACTTTCCTTGTGTACAATCAGCCCCAGCATTTT. The rearrangement links TRBV9 to TRBJ1-5; no clear D. CDR3 length: 15 residues. V dropped 6 bases and J dropped 3 bases, with 16 bases sitting between them. The V gene's germline CDR1 is SGDLS and CDR2 YYNGEE.

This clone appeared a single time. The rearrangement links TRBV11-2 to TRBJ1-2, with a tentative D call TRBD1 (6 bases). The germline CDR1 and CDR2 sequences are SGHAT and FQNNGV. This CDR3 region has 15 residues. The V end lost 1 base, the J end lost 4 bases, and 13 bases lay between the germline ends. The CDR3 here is CASSLGATGRYGYTF. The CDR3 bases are TGTGCCAGCAGCTTAGGTGCGACAGGCCGCTATGGCTACACCTTC.

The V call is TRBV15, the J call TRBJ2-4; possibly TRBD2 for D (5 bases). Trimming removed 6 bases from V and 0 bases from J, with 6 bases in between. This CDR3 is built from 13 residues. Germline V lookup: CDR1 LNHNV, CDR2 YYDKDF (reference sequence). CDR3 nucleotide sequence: TGTGCCACCAGAGCGGAAGCCAAAAACATTCAGTACTTC. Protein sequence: CATRAEAKNIQYF.

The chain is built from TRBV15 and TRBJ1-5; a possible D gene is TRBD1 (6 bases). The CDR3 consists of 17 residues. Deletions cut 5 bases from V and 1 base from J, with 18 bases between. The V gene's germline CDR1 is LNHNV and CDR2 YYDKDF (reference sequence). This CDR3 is CATSQMGVRGSNQPQHF. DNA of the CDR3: TGTGCCACCAGCCAGATGGGGGTTAGGGGGAGCAATCAGCCCCAGCATTTT.

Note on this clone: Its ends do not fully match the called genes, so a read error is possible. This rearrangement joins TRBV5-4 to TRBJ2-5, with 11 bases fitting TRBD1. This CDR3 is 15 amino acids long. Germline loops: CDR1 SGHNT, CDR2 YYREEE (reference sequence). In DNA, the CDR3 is TGTGCCAGCACCTTGTGGGACAGGGGGCAAGAGACCCAGTACTTC. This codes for CASTLWDRGQETQYF.

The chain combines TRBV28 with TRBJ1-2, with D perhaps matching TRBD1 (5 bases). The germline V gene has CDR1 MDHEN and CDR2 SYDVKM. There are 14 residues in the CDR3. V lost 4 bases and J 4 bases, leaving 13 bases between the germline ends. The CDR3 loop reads CASSWLGGVYGYTF. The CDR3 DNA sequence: TGTGCCAGCAGTTGGTTGGGGGGGGTCTATGGCTACACCTTC.